Presented here are 16 T cell receptor beta chains from one specimen sequenced in a study of blood T cell repertoires in COVID-19. TCRdb's copy holds only in-frame clones and misses some; the assay was immunoSEQ multiplex PCR. This table holds 150,000 to 200,000 clones, over 75% found once. Sequencing used peripheral blood. Every receptor here comes from a human donor in a cohort sampled during active COVID-19.

In DNA form, the CDR3 reads TGTGCCAGCAGCTCGGGAGGGGCGTGGAGCACTGAAGCTTTCTTT. This translates into CASSSGGAWSTEAFF. This chain joins TRBV7-8 and TRBJ1-1; D is perhaps TRBD1 (5 bases). The CDR3 is 15 amino acids. Trimming cost V 4 bases and J 4 bases, with 16 bases left between them. Germline V lookup: CDR1 SGHVS, CDR2 FQNEAQ.

J is TRBJ2-7 and V is TRBV6-2 or TRBV6-3; D is perhaps TRBD1 (6 bases). V was clipped by 5 bases and J by 4 bases, with 15 bases between them. The CDR3 covers 14 residues. From germline, CDR1 is MNHEY and CDR2 SVGEGT. CDR3 sequence: CASSRDRWSYEQYF. The CDR3 coding sequence is TGTGCCAGCAGTCGAGACAGGTGGTCTTACGAGCAGTACTTC.

The chain couples TRBV27 to TRBJ1-6; 8 bases align to TRBD1. Germline assignment: CDR1 MNHEY and CDR2 SMNVEV (reference sequence). V trimming: 4 bases; J trimming: 9 bases; junction bases outside the gene matches: 5. CDR3 length: 14 residues. The CDR3 region is CASSSQGAFSPLHF. The CDR3, as DNA: TGTGCCAGCAGTTCCCAGGGGGCGTTTTCACCCCTCCACTTT.

The V call is TRBV4-1, the J call TRBJ1-2; D perhaps matches TRBD1 (5 bases). The V end was cut by 4 bases, the J end by 5 bases, with 23 bases between. CDR1 MGHRA and CDR2 YSYEKL come from the germline V gene. CDR3 length equals 17 residues. The DNA of the CDR3 is TGCGCCAGCAGCCCCCAAAACGCCCCCGACAGTGATTATGGCTACACCTTC. Translated: CASSPQNAPDSDYGYTF.

V and J are TRBV7-6 and TRBJ2-5; 10 nucleotides align to TRBD2. The J segment lost 4 bases and the V segment lost 1 base, leaving 9 bases of the junction unmatched. The CDR3 consists of 17 residues. Germline lookup yields CDR1 SGHVS and CDR2 FNYEAQ. CDR3 coding DNA: TGTGCCAGCAGCTTAGTTCCCCCTAGCGGGAGTACAGAGACCCAGTACTTC. Protein sequence: CASSLVPPSGSTETQYF.

The rearrangement links TRBV7-8 to TRBJ2-7; 8 bases agree with TRBD2. Germline-derived CDR1 and CDR2 are SGHVS and FQNEAQ. V lost 4 bases to trimming and J lost 0 bases; unmatched junction nucleotides: 8. The CDR3 is made up of 16 amino acids. The CDR3 DNA sequence: TGTGCCAGCAGCTCGGGGGGGTCAGGGCGCTCCTACGAGCAGTACTTC. Protein sequence: CASSSGGSGRSYEQYF.

The chain has TRBV2 and TRBJ2-1, with 9 positions matching TRBD1. Germline V gene data show CDR1 as SNHLY and CDR2 as FYNNEI. The CDR3 is 16 amino acids. With V trimmed by 6 bases and J by 6 bases, 12 bases remained unmatched. CDR3 amino acids: CASRRRTGGLGNEQFF. The CDR3 DNA sequence: TGTGCCAGCAGACGCCGCACAGGGGGCCTTGGCAATGAGCAGTTCTTC.

The chain carries TRBV21-1 and TRBJ1-2. TRBV21-1 is deemed a pseudogene. The CDR3 sequence is 17 residues long. The CDR3 nucleotides are TGTGCCAGCAGCAAAGGGGTACGGGTTGTAGCTAACTATGGCTACACCTTC. Its translation: CASSKGVRVVANYGYTF.

The rearrangement joins TRBV18 to TRBJ1-4; 9 bases fit TRBD1. Germline loops: CDR1 KGHSH, CDR2 LQKENI. V lost 3 bases to trimming and J lost 8 bases; unmatched junction nucleotides: 4. The CDR3 has 14 residues. CDR3 DNA: TGTGCCAGCTCACCCGGACAGGGGCACGAAAAACTGTTTTTT. Translation: CASSPGQGHEKLFF.

The genes are TRBV6-2 or TRBV6-3 and TRBJ1-5, with 7 bases matching TRBD1. This CDR3 contains 16 residues. CDR1 is MNHEY and CDR2 is SVGEGT in the germline V gene. After removal of 5 bases from V and 1 base from J, the junction contained 8 bases not matched to a gene. CDR3 region: CASSRGTVISNQPQHF. DNA for the CDR3: TGTGCCAGCAGTAGGGGGACAGTCATCAGCAATCAGCCCCAGCATTTT.

This clone was counted between two and nine times. The DNA of the CDR3 is TGTGCCAGCAGTGAAAGGCCGGACACCTACGAGCAGTACTTC. It yields the protein CASSERPDTYEQYF. This sequence joins TRBV2 and TRBJ2-7; a possible D gene is TRBD1 (5 bases). CDR1 is SNHLY, CDR2 FYNNEI, per germline. With 2 bases removed from V and 2 bases from J, the gap between germline ends came to 10 bases. The CDR3 covers 14 residues.

The gene calls are TRBV5-6 and TRBJ2-7; 10 nucleotides match TRBD1. This CDR3 comprises 17 residues. Per germline, CDR1 SGHDT and CDR2 YYEEEE. J gave up 0 bases and V 1 base, and 7 bases lay outside the gene matches. Here the CDR3 DNA reads TGTGCCAGCAGCTTGTCGGGACAGGGGACTAGCTCCTACGAGCAGTACTTC. Residues: CASSLSGQGTSSYEQYF.

This chain connects TRBV3-1 (or the pseudogene TRBV3-2) to TRBJ1-6; D is undetermined. CDR3 length: 16 residues. Germline V CDR1 and CDR2: LGHDT, YNNKEL (reference sequence). V was trimmed by 1 base and J by 0 bases, leaving 7 bases between them. CDR3 nucleotides: TGTGCCAGCAGCCAAGTCGTGAGCTCCTATAATTCACCCCTCCACTTT. Encoded protein: CASSQVVSSYNSPLHF.

This clone was seen a handful of times. This chain uses TRBV3-1 (or the pseudogene TRBV3-2) with TRBJ2-7, with no clear D. CDR1 is LGHDT and CDR2 is YNNKEL in the germline V gene (reference sequence). This CDR3 has 12 residues. V shed 1 base and J shed 3 bases, with 4 bases lying between them. The CDR3 protein is CASSQAYYEQYF. The CDR3 DNA follows: TGTGCCAGCAGCCAAGCCTACTACGAGCAGTACTTC.

The chain couples TRBV10-1 to TRBJ2-5, with a possible D match to TRBD1 (5 bases). Trimming shortened V by 9 bases and J by 5 bases, and 13 bases separated the two germline ends. Germline assignment: CDR1 WNHNN and CDR2 SYGVQD (reference sequence). The CDR3 is 12 residues long. As DNA, the CDR3 is TGCGCCAGTGGAGATCCAGGGGAGACCCAGTACTTC. Its protein product is CASGDPGETQYF.

This clone has only a few counts. The genes are TRBV28 and TRBJ1-2; no definite D call. This CDR3 comprises 14 residues. V was cut by 5 bases and J by 5 bases, with 15 bases left in between. Germline V gene data show CDR1 as MDHEN and CDR2 as SYDVKM. CDR3 sequence: CASSSADRGYGYTF. The CDR3 DNA sequence: TGTGCCAGCAGTAGCGCCGACCGGGGTTATGGCTACACCTTC.